The 31 T cell receptor beta chains below come from one sample, sequenced in a study of T cell repertoires in cytomegalovirus infection. These receptors have no identified antigens. One entry per CDR3 protein, called by TCRdb with MiXCR from the reads. This table has 450,000 to 550,000 distinct CDR3 sequences, about 42% appearing once. Here the sequenced sample was cultured PBMCs, taken from culture after CMV antigen stimulation. The receptors here all came from a human donor in good health (CMV status not recorded). Some clones in this sample may be carry-over from other donors' samples.

V usage is TRBV6-2 or TRBV6-3 and J usage is TRBJ1-1, with a weak D call TRBD1 (6 bases). The CDR3 runs 13 residues. Germline V CDR1 and CDR2: MNHEY, SVGEGT. V was shortened by 11 bases and J by 0 bases, with 13 bases between the two germline ends. CDR3 sequence: CAAYRDMNTEAFF. CDR3 in DNA: TGTGCCGCCTACAGGGACATGAACACTGAAGCTTTCTTT.

The chain links TRBV4-2 to TRBJ2-3, with no clear D. V lost 1 base to trimming and J lost 1 base, with 9 bases between them. Germline V gene lookup returns CDR1 LGHNA and CDR2 YNFKEQ. This CDR3 spans 15 amino acids. The CDR3 loop reads CASSQVWVGTDTQYF. The CDR3 coding sequence is TGTGCCAGCAGCCAAGTTTGGGTAGGCACAGATACGCAGTATTTT.

This chain links TRBV18 with TRBJ1-5; D gene ambiguous. CDR3 length equals 15 residues. V lost 0 bases, J lost 2 bases, and 8 bases lay in between. CDR1 is KGHSH and CDR2 is LQKENI in the germline V gene. The CDR3 protein is CASSPPPGGNQPQHF. Here the CDR3 DNA reads TGTGCCAGCTCACCACCGCCGGGCGGCAATCAGCCCCAGCATTTT.

This clonotype was counted once. The chain combines TRBV5-1 with TRBJ1-1, with D uncertain. The CDR3 is 14 amino acids. From germline, CDR1 is SGHRS and CDR2 YFSETQ. V was shortened by 3 bases and J by 4 bases, with 13 bases between the two germline ends. DNA of the CDR3: TGCGCCAGCAGCTCCCGCGTAAGCGGCACTGAAGCTTTCTTT. The encoded protein is CASSSRVSGTEAFF.

The chain links TRBV5-4 to TRBJ2-3, with unresolved D. Between the trimmed V and J ends, which lost 3 bases and 2 bases, there was a span of 10 bases. Germline loops: CDR1 SGHNT, CDR2 YYREEE (reference sequence). This CDR3 region has 14 residues. DNA of the CDR3: TGTGCCAGCAGCTACAAACCCCCCACAGATACGCAGTATTTT. It yields the protein CASSYKPPTDTQYF.

This clonotype was detected many times. V and J are TRBV7-8 and TRBJ1-6; maybe TRBD1 (5 bases). The germline gives CDR1 SGHVS, CDR2 FQNEAQ. The CDR3 has 16 residues. Trimming cost V 0 bases and J 4 bases, with 10 bases left between them. The CDR3 nucleotides read TGTGCCAGCAGCTTAGCAGGGACCATTTATAATTCACCCCTCCACTTT. It codes for CASSLAGTIYNSPLHF.

The chain employs TRBV18 and TRBJ2-1; TRBD2 is a possible D gene (6 bases). Germline V gives CDR1 KGHSH, CDR2 LQKENI. Trimming removed 1 base from V and 2 bases from J, with 18 bases in between. The CDR3 has 18 amino acids. For the CDR3, the DNA is TGTGCCAGCTCACCACAGGTCGTCGCGGGGCAGGCCTACAATGAGCAGTTCTTC. It encodes CASSPQVVAGQAYNEQFF.

The J gene is TRBJ1-4, the V gene TRBV20-1, with 7 bases aligning to TRBD1. Per the germline V gene, CDR1 is DFQATT and CDR2 is SNEGSKA (reference sequence). The CDR3 is made up of 15 amino acids. V lost 4 bases to trimming and J lost 8 bases; unmatched junction nucleotides: 13. The CDR3 region is CSATEPTGLGEKLFF. The CDR3 DNA is TGCAGTGCTACCGAACCGACAGGGTTAGGCGAAAAACTGTTTTTT.

The sample holds a few counts of this clonotype. V is TRBV11-2 and J is TRBJ2-7; 8 bases are a match to TRBD2. Trimming cost V 8 bases and J 5 bases; bases outside gene matches: 14. CDR1 is SGHAT and CDR2 is FQNNGV in the germline V gene. This CDR3 has 15 amino acids. The CDR3 loop reads CASENPGRVSDEQYF. The CDR3 DNA is TGTGCCAGCGAGAACCCCGGGAGGGTATCGGACGAGCAGTACTTC.

This clonotype was counted between two and nine times. V and J are TRBV10-3 and TRBJ2-1; D may be TRBD1 or TRBD2 (5 bases each). This CDR3 region has 14 residues. CDR1 is ENHRY and CDR2 is SYGVKD in the germline V gene. With 3 bases removed from V and 5 bases from J, the gap between germline ends came to 11 bases. This chain's CDR3 is CAISDFGGDNEQFF. The CDR3 DNA reads TGTGCCATCAGTGATTTTGGGGGAGACAATGAGCAGTTCTTC.

This clonotype has only a few counts. The rearrangement uses TRBV5-1 and TRBJ2-6, with 8 nucleotides matching TRBD2. The CDR3 sequence is 18 residues long. J lost 1 base, V lost 4 bases, and 10 bases had no gene match. Germline V gene sequence: CDR1 SGHRS, CDR2 YFSETQ. The CDR3, as DNA: TGCGCCAGCAGCCTCGGACACGGGGGGGGTTCTGGGGCCAACGTCCTGACTTTC. Protein sequence: CASSLGHGGGSGANVLTF. Full variable domain (missing parts from reference TRBV5-1 and TRBJ2-6): KAGVTQTPRYLIKTRGQQVTLSCSPISGHRSVSWYQQTPGQGLQFLFEYFSETQRNKGNFPGRFSGRQFSNSRSEMNVSTLELGDSALYLCASSLGHGGGSGANVLTFGAGSRLTVL.

The chain combines TRBV24-1 with TRBJ2-5; D possibly corresponds to TRBD1 (6 bases). Germline lookup yields CDR1 KGHDR and CDR2 SFDVKD. V gave up 9 bases and J gave up 4 bases, with 20 bases separating them. CDR3 length: 15 amino acids. The chain's CDR3 is CATALDQQGGETQYF. CDR3 DNA sequence: TGTGCCACCGCGCTTGACCAACAGGGCGGAGAGACCCAGTACTTC.

This chain uses TRBV28 with TRBJ2-7; 7 nucleotides line up with TRBD1. CDR1 and CDR2 (germline): MDHEN, SYDVKM. This CDR3 spans 14 amino acids. J lost 4 bases, V lost 6 bases, and 9 bases had no gene match. Here the CDR3 reads CASSNGQVRYEQYF. CDR3 in DNA: TGTGCCAGCAGCAACGGACAGGTTCGTTACGAGCAGTACTTC.

This clonotype came up a few times. This chain connects TRBV7-2 to TRBJ1-1; 7 nucleotides line up with TRBD1. Germline lookup yields CDR1 SGHTA and CDR2 FQGNSA. The CDR3 contains 13 residues. Trimming removed 6 bases from V and 6 bases from J; junction bases left unmatched: 7. CDR3 DNA: TGTGCCAGCAGTCTAGACAGGGTTGCTGAAGCTTTCTTT. Protein: CASSLDRVAEAFF.

The CDR3 sequence: CAISESRDPLYF. CDR3 DNA: TGTGCCATCAGTGAGTCCCGGGACCCGCTTTACTTC. V and J are TRBV10-3 and TRBJ2-7; TRBD1 or TRBD2 may be the D gene (5 bases each). Germline lookup yields CDR1 ENHRY and CDR2 SYGVKD. The V end lost 0 bases, the J end lost 13 bases, and 13 bases lay between the germline ends. The CDR3 runs to 12 residues.

This clonotype was counted at least ten times. J is TRBJ2-3 and V is TRBV7-2; D uncertain. The germline CDR1 and CDR2 sequences are SGHTA and FQGNSA. The CDR3 has 18 residues. V lost 4 bases and J lost 0, with 20 bases in between. The CDR3: CASSSRFGVLVSTDTQYF. DNA of the CDR3: TGTGCCAGCAGCTCCAGATTTGGCGTACTTGTTAGCACAGATACGCAGTATTTT.

This clonotype was observed a handful of times. The chain joins TRBV7-8 to TRBJ1-4; weak D call: TRBD1 (5 bases). CDR3 size: 16 residues. V was cut by 3 bases and J by 8 bases, with 19 bases left in between. CDR1 SGHVS and CDR2 FQNEAQ come from the germline V gene. This CDR3 is CASSFLRRGEGEKLFF. Here the CDR3 DNA reads TGTGCCAGCAGCTTTTTACGGCGGGGGGAGGGAGAAAAACTGTTTTTT.

A few counts support this clonotype. V gene TRBV6-2 or TRBV6-3 combines with J gene TRBJ2-2, with TRBD2 as a possible D gene (5 bases). Germline CDR1 reads MNHEY; CDR2 reads SVGEGT. This CDR3 has 16 amino acids. V gave up 0 bases and J gave up 4 bases, with 12 bases separating them. The CDR3 DNA reads TGTGCCAGCAGTTACTCGATAAAAGGGAGCACCGGGGAGCTGTTTTTT. Residues: CASSYSIKGSTGELFF.

The chain combines TRBV3-1 with TRBJ2-1; D is possibly TRBD2 (6 bases). CDR3 size: 14 residues. The V gene's germline CDR1 is LGHDT and CDR2 YNNKEL (reference sequence). V was pared by 3 bases and J by 6 bases, with 12 bases between. The CDR3 region is CASSQGGTVNEQFF. CDR3 DNA sequence: TGTGCCAGCAGCCAGGGCGGGACGGTCAATGAGCAGTTCTTC.

The genes are TRBV19 and TRBJ2-3; 8 nucleotides line up with TRBD2. There are 14 residues in the CDR3. V was pared by 5 bases and J by 2 bases, with 3 bases of the junction left unmatched. CDR1 and CDR2 from the germline V gene are LNHDA and SQIVND (reference sequence). This CDR3 is CASSELAVTDTQYF. For the CDR3, the DNA is TGTGCCAGTAGTGAACTAGCGGTCACAGATACGCAGTATTTT.

There are a few counts of this clonotype. This sequence joins TRBV7-2 and TRBJ2-1; no firm D call. V dropped 5 bases and J dropped 0 bases, with 11 bases sitting between them. CDR3 length equals 15 residues. Germline CDR1 and CDR2: SGHTA and FQGNSA. CDR3 region: CASSHDKSSYNEQFF. The CDR3 coding sequence is TGTGCCAGCAGCCACGATAAGAGCTCCTACAATGAGCAGTTCTTC. Complete variable domain (other parts from reference TRBV7-2 and TRBJ2-1): GAGVSQSPSNKVTEKGKDVELRCDPISGHTALYWYRQSLGQGLEFLIYFQGNSAPDKSGLPSDRFSAERTGGSVSTLTIQRTQQEDSAVYLCASSHDKSSYNEQFFGPGTRLTVL.

The chain links TRBV4-1 to TRBJ2-7; D possibly uses TRBD1 or TRBD2 (5 bases each). In germline, CDR1 is MGHRA, CDR2 YSYEKL. V was trimmed by 2 bases and J by 3 bases, leaving 14 bases between them. The length of the CDR3 is 15 residues. This chain's CDR3 is CASSQQYGADYEQYF. The CDR3, as DNA: TGCGCCAGCAGCCAACAATACGGGGCGGACTACGAGCAGTACTTC.

This clonotype was counted only a few times. The chain couples TRBV7-2 to TRBJ2-5, with 7 positions matching TRBD1. This CDR3 has 15 residues. Germline CDR1 SGHTA, CDR2 FQGNSA. With 2 bases clipped from V and 1 base from J, the junction kept 4 bases outside the gene matches. CDR3 protein: CASSLNRGSQETQYF. CDR3 DNA: TGTGCCAGCAGCTTAAACAGGGGAAGCCAAGAGACCCAGTACTTC.

The chain joins TRBV7-2 to TRBJ1-6, with TRBD1 identical over 8 bases. Looked up from germline, CDR1 is SGHTA and CDR2 is FQGNSA. The CDR3 runs 14 residues. V trimming: 5 bases; J trimming: 9 bases; junction bases outside the gene matches: 6. In DNA, the CDR3 is TGTGCCAGCAGCCTACGGACAGGGACTTCACCCCTCCACTTT. Its protein product is CASSLRTGTSPLHF.

This clonotype was observed once. This sequence joins TRBV28 and TRBJ1-2; D is unresolved. Germline V gives CDR1 MDHEN, CDR2 SYDVKM. The germline V and J ends were trimmed by 8 bases and 0 bases, with 10 bases remaining between them. This CDR3 has 13 residues. The CDR3 loop is CASQNMANYGYTF. CDR3 DNA sequence: TGTGCCAGCCAGAATATGGCTAACTATGGCTACACCTTC.

This chain connects TRBV5-1 to TRBJ2-3, with 8 bases matching TRBD1. V dropped 3 bases and J dropped 1; count of bases not matched to a gene: 7. Per germline, CDR1 SGHRS and CDR2 YFSETQ. This CDR3 region has 16 residues. CDR3 sequence reads: CASSSGATGGTDTQYF. CDR3 nucleotide sequence: TGCGCCAGCAGCTCAGGAGCGACAGGGGGCACAGATACGCAGTATTTT.

J is TRBJ2-1 and V is TRBV20-1; no clear D. V shed 3 bases and J shed 4 bases, with 7 bases lying between them. The CDR3 totals 12 residues. Germline V CDR1 and CDR2: DFQATT, SNEGSKA (reference sequence). The CDR3 DNA reads TGCAGTGCTAGGGTTGCATACAATGAGCAGTTCTTC. The encoded protein is CSARVAYNEQFF.

This clonotype was counted between two and nine times. The chain joins TRBV2 to TRBJ1-1; maybe TRBD1 (5 bases). The CDR3 loop spans 12 amino acids. Germline CDR1 and CDR2: SNHLY and FYNNEI. Trimming took off 7 bases at V and 8 bases at J, with 14 bases between the two ends. The CDR3, as DNA: TGTGCCAGCAACCCAGGGCAGGTCGAAGCTTTCTTT. Translating it yields CASNPGQVEAFF. Supplemented by reference TRBV2 and TRBJ1-1, the full variable domain reads EPEVTQTPSHQVTQMGQEVILRCVPISNHLYFYWYRQILGQKVEFLVSFYNNEISEKSEIFDDQFSVERPDGSNFTLKIRSTKLEDSAMYFCASNPGQVEAFFGQGTRLTVV.

The chain carries TRBV5-5 and TRBJ2-1; 11 bases align to TRBD2. CDR1 is SGHKS and CDR2 is YYEKEE in the germline V gene (reference sequence). The V segment lost 3 bases and the J segment 10 bases; nucleotides outside the gene matches: 6. The CDR3 sequence is 14 residues long. CDR3 region: CASSSGLAVREQFF. DNA of the CDR3: TGTGCCAGCAGCTCGGGACTAGCGGTTAGAGAGCAGTTCTTC.

This clonotype was seen a handful of times. J is TRBJ1-4 and V is TRBV12-3 or TRBV12-4, with TRBD1 matching 10 bases. This CDR3 spans 16 amino acids. Trimming removed 8 bases from V and 6 bases from J; junction bases left unmatched: 12. Here the CDR3 reads CASYGQGVAEDEKLFF. For the CDR3, the DNA is TGTGCCAGCTACGGACAGGGGGTTGCTGAGGATGAAAAACTGTTTTTT.

The J gene is TRBJ1-1, the V gene TRBV19, with 11 bases fitting TRBD1. The junction had 7 bases not matched to a gene; V was cut back by 5 bases and J by 5 bases. Germline assignment: CDR1 LNHDA and CDR2 SQIVND (reference sequence). The CDR3 consists of 15 residues. The DNA of the CDR3 is TGTGCCAGTAGTGGACAGGGGGCCTTGGGAACTGAAGCTTTCTTT. It is translated as CASSGQGALGTEAFF.